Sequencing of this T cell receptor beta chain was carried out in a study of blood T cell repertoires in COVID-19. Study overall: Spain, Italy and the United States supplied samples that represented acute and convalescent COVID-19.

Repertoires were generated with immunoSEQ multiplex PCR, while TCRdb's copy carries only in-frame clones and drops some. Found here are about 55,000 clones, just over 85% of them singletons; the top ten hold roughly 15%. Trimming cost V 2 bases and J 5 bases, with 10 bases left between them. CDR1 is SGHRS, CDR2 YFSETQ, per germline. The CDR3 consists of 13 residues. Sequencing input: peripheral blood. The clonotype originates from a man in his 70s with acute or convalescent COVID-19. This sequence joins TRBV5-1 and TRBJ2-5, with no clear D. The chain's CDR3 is CASSLPDGETQYF. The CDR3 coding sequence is TGCGCCAGCAGCTTACCTGACGGGGAGACCCAGTACTTC.